The rows below give T cell receptor beta chains drawn from one sample of a study of cytomegalovirus exposure and HLA in healthy donors. The protocol was immunoSEQ multiplex PCR, while the TCRdb copy is restricted to in-frame clones and leaves out a portion. The repertoire holds approximately 140,000 clones, with roughly 77% as singletons. Sequencing input: PBMCs. These receptors were taken from a woman aged 40-49 years in good health and CMV-seropositive. CDR3s include the opening cysteine and the closing phenylalanine or tryptophan. D genes are given only for firm matches. The size field is filled for only some rows; it gives once, few, many or a size class.

V gene	J gene	clone size	D gene	CDR3 DNA	CDR3 protein
TRBV7-8	TRBJ1-1	-	-	TGTGCCAGCAGCTTAGCTGGAGGGGCCATCAACACTGAAGCTTTCTTT	CASSLAGGAINTEAFF
TRBV2	TRBJ1-1	few	TRBD1	TGTGCCACTGGAACAGGGGTCACTGAAGCTTTCTTT	CATGTGVTEAFF
TRBV6-5	TRBJ2-3	-	-	TGTGCCAGCAGTTCCGCACGACAGGCTTACACAGATACGCAGTATTTT	CASSSARQAYTDTQYF
TRBV5-5	TRBJ1-2	-	TRBD1	TGTGCCAGCAGCTTGGCCGGGACAGCCCAAGCTAACTATGGCTACACCTTC	CASSLAGTAQANYGYTF
TRBV9	TRBJ2-7	-	-	TGTGCCAGCAGCGTAGACAGGGCTAGAGGCGAGCAGTACTTC	CASSVDRARGEQYF
TRBV4-1	TRBJ1-1	-	-	TGCGCCAGCACCCCAGTTGGGGGCGATGAAGCTTTCTTT	CASTPVGGDEAFF
TRBV5-1	TRBJ2-7	few	TRBD1	TGCGCCAGCAGCTCGACAGGGGTCTACGAGCAGTACTTC	CASSSTGVYEQYF
TRBV7-8	TRBJ1-1	-	-	TGTGCCAGCAGCTTCCTTGAGGGAGTCTCTGAAGCTTTCTTT	CASSFLEGVSEAFF
TRBV2	TRBJ2-5	-	-	TGTGCCAGCAGGGTAACAGGGTCCGGGGAGACCCAGTACTTC	CASRVTGSGETQYF
TRBV21-1	TRBJ2-5	-	-	TGTGCCAGCGGCGGACAGGGGGCACGCCAAGAGACCCAGTACTTC	CASGGQGARQETQYF
TRBV10-3	TRBJ1-1	-	TRBD1	TGTGCCATCAGAGGAGGGACAGGGATCGAAACTGAAGCTTTCTTT	CAIRGGTGIETEAFF
TRBV30	TRBJ2-2	-	-	TGTGCCTGGAGTGCTTCGAACACCGGGGAGCTGTTTTTT	CAWSASNTGELFF
TRBV29-1	TRBJ1-4	-	-	TGCAGCGTATTTATGGGAGCAACTAATGAAAAACTGTTTTTT	CSVFMGATNEKLFF
TRBV21-1	TRBJ2-1	-	-	TGTGCCAGCTCCATCCCCCCACAGGGCGGCAATGAGCAGTTCTTC	CASSIPPQGGNEQFF
TRBV9	TRBJ2-1	-	TRBD2	TGTGCCAGCTCCGGGAGCGGGGGGTTCCATGAGCAGTTCTTC	CASSGSGGFHEQFF
TRBV2	TRBJ2-1	-	-	TGTGCCAGCAGCTTTGCGGTCTCCTACAATGAGCAGTTCTTC	CASSFAVSYNEQFF
TRBV5-1	TRBJ2-1	-	-	TGCGCCAGCAGCTCTAACCCTAGTCCCAACAATGAGCAGTTCTTC	CASSSNPSPNNEQFF
TRBV6-5	TRBJ1-5	-	TRBD1	TGTGCCAGCAGACGGACAGGGGGCAGGAATCAGCCCCAGCATTTT	CASRRTGGRNQPQHF
TRBV4-2	TRBJ2-5	few	TRBD2	TGTGCCAGCAGCCAACTAAGCGGGAGGTATCAAGAGACCCAGTACTTC	CASSQLSGRYQETQYF
TRBV11-3	TRBJ2-5	once	-	TGTGCCAGCAGCTCCCGGGGGAAGGGACAAGAGACCCAGTACTTC	CASSSRGKGQETQYF
TRBV30	TRBJ1-1	-	-	TGTGCCTGGCAGGGCATCATTGAAGCTTTCTTT	CAWQGIIEAFF
TRBV7-2	TRBJ2-3	-	TRBD2	TGTGCCAGCAGCTACCGACTAGCGGGGGAGGGAGATACGCAGTATTTT	CASSYRLAGEGDTQYF
TRBV12-2	TRBJ2-1	-	-	TGTGCAAGTCGCTCCCCGGGACTAGCGGGAGGGCGCTCCTACAATGAGCAGTTCTTC	CASRSPGLAGGRSYNEQFF
TRBV5-1	TRBJ2-5	-	-	TGCGCCAGCAGCTTGGGCAGGAACCAAGAGACCCAGTACTTC	CASSLGRNQETQYF
TRBV7-2	TRBJ2-1	-	TRBD2	TGTGCCAGCAGCTTCGGACTAGCGGGAGATGAGCAGTTCTTC	CASSFGLAGDEQFF
TRBV6-6	TRBJ2-7	-	-	TGTGCCAGCAGTTACTCGGTTGGGGCGGAGGAGCAGTACTTC	CASSYSVGAEEQYF
TRBV10-3	TRBJ2-3	few	-	TGTGCCATCAGTGTGGGGCCACGGCCCGATACGCAGTATTTT	CAISVGPRPDTQYF
TRBV4-1	TRBJ2-1	-	TRBD1	TGCGCCAGCGGCCAAGATGCGAACAGGGGACCCTACAATGAGCAGTTCTTC	CASGQDANRGPYNEQFF
TRBV2	TRBJ2-7	-	TRBD1	TGTGCCAGCAGACAACAGGGGCCCCAAACGCAGTACTTC	CASRQQGPQTQYF
TRBV9	TRBJ2-7	-	TRBD2	TGTGCCAGCAGCGTAGCTGCGATAGCGGGAGATTCGAACGAGCAGTACTTC	CASSVAAIAGDSNEQYF
TRBV19	TRBJ2-3	-	TRBD2	TGTGCCAGTACCTATCGGGGGGGACACACAGATACGCAGTATTTT	CASTYRGGHTDTQYF
TRBV7-3	TRBJ1-1	-	-	TGTGCCAGCAGCTCACAGGGTTTGAACACTGAAGCTTTCTTT	CASSSQGLNTEAFF
TRBV9	TRBJ1-5	-	-	TGTGCCAGCAGCGTAGGCGGGGACTTGAGCAATCAGCCCCAGCATTTT	CASSVGGDLSNQPQHF
TRBV5-4	TRBJ2-5	-	-	TGTGCCAGCAGCTTGAAAGGAGAGGTAGAGACCCAGTACTTC	CASSLKGEVETQYF
TRBV25-1	TRBJ2-1	once	TRBD2	TGTGCCAGCAGTGGTCTCCGGGGACTAGCGGGAGACGATGAGCAGTTCTTC	CASSGLRGLAGDDEQFF
TRBV7-3	TRBJ2-1	few	TRBD2	TGTGCCAGCAGCTTAAGCGGGGGGTCCAATGAGCAGTTCTTC	CASSLSGGSNEQFF
TRBV27	TRBJ2-7	-	-	TGTGCCAGCAGCCTGGTTAACACCTACGAGCAGTACTTC	CASSLVNTYEQYF
TRBV20-1	TRBJ2-1	-	-	TGCAGTGCCGCTGGACCGGGGGAGCAGTTCTTC	CSAAGPGEQFF
TRBV6-5	TRBJ1-6	-	TRBD1	TGTGCCAGCAGTTACGTCGGGACAGTCGGGCCCCTCCACTTT	CASSYVGTVGPLHF
TRBV27	TRBJ1-5	-	TRBD1	TGTGCCAGCAGTAAGGGGGACAGCTTCAATCAGCCCCAGCATTTT	CASSKGDSFNQPQHF
TRBV28	TRBJ1-5	few	TRBD1	TGTGCCAGCAGACCGGGACAGGGGGCTTGGCAGCCCCAGCATTTT	CASRPGQGAWQPQHF
TRBV7-6	TRBJ1-5	-	-	TGTGCCAGCAGCTTAGGACCAGGTGGCAATCAGCCCCAGCATTTT	CASSLGPGGNQPQHF
TRBV9	TRBJ2-3	-	TRBD2	TGTGCCAGCAGCGCCGGGACTAGCGGTCCAGATACGCAGTATTTT	CASSAGTSGPDTQYF
TRBV5-8	TRBJ1-6	-	TRBD1	TGTGCCAGCAGCCGGGACAGAAATTCACCCCTCCACTTT	CASSRDRNSPLHF
TRBV19	TRBJ2-7	-	-	TGTGCCAGTAGTATTAGGGAGAGCTACGAGCAGTACTTC	CASSIRESYEQYF
TRBV7-3	TRBJ1-1	few	-	TGTGCCAGCAGCTCCCAAGGGGGCACTGAAGCTTTCTTT	CASSSQGGTEAFF
TRBV14	TRBJ1-1	-	TRBD1	TGTGCCAGCAGCCCACAGGGGCATGGAGAAGCTTTCTTT	CASSPQGHGEAFF
TRBV18	TRBJ2-1	-	TRBD2	TGTGCCAGCTCGCTTCCGGGACTAGCGGGGAATGAGCAGTTCTTC	CASSLPGLAGNEQFF
TRBV28	TRBJ1-4	-	TRBD1	TGTGCCAGCAGTTTAGGGACAGGGGGTGGAAAACTGTTTTTT	CASSLGTGGGKLFF
TRBV10-3	TRBJ1-1	-	TRBD1	TGTGCCATCAGTTGGACAGGGCTTGAAGCTTTCTTT	CAISWTGLEAFF
TRBV5-1	TRBJ1-6	-	TRBD1	TGCGCCAGCAGCTTACAGGGGGCGAATTGGGATTCACCCCTCCACTTT	CASSLQGANWDSPLHF
TRBV7-9	TRBJ1-5	-	TRBD1	TGTGCCAGCAGCCATGGACAGGTCAATCAGCCCCAGCATTTT	CASSHGQVNQPQHF
TRBV18	TRBJ2-3	-	-	TGTGCCAGCTCACCACCGACTTTCACAGATACGCAGTATTTT	CASSPPTFTDTQYF
TRBV27	TRBJ2-7	-	-	TGTGCCAGCAGTTTATCGGGGAGTTTGTACGAGCAGTACTTC	CASSLSGSLYEQYF
TRBV10-3	TRBJ2-2	-	TRBD1	TGTGCCATCAAGGGAACAGGGGACACCGGGGAGCTGTTTTTT	CAIKGTGDTGELFF
TRBV11-1	TRBJ2-2	-	-	TGTGCCAGCACCTCCCGACAGCCCGGGGAGCTGTTTTTT	CASTSRQPGELFF
TRBV14	TRBJ1-6	-	TRBD1	TGTGCCAGCAGCCCTATACAGGGGCTCAATTCACCCCTCCACTTT	CASSPIQGLNSPLHF
TRBV19	TRBJ2-2	-	TRBD1	TGTGCCAGTAGTATAGACGGGGACAGAAACACCGGGGAGCTGTTTTTT	CASSIDGDRNTGELFF